This paragraph reports one T cell receptor (beta chain). The antigen is undetermined. The data were obtained in a study of cytomegalovirus exposure and HLA in healthy donors. In the study overall: Among roughly 180 million T cells, an earlier analysis found approximately 110 million unique TCR beta sequences.

Findings of the study overall: The likely origin of a cluster of highly shared sequence variants was a sequencing artifact. Earlier analysis looked at TCR beta V segments, and most were productive about 87% or about 30% of the time.

Germline-derived CDR1 and CDR2 are SGDLS and YYNGEE. This CDR3 is 15 amino acids long. The junction had 4 bases not matched to a gene; V was cut back by 0 bases and J by 2 bases. The PCR used 60 Vbeta and 13 Jbeta primers. The table came from immunoSEQ multiplex PCR; TCRdb's copy has only in-frame clones and leaves some out. The sample carries about 130,000 clones, around 78% recorded once. This chain connects TRBV9 to TRBJ2-7; 8 positions match TRBD1. The material sequenced was PBMCs. This sequence was found in a man between 60 and 75 years old in good health and CMV-seropositive. CDR3 region: CASSVDGTGPYEQYF. The CDR3 region has the DNA TGTGCCAGCAGCGTAGACGGGACAGGACCCTACGAGCAGTACTTC. The full variable domain, its missing parts supplied by reference TRBV9 and TRBJ2-7, is DSGVTQTPKHLITATGQRVTLRCSPRSGDLSVYWYQQSLDQGLQFLIQYYNGEERAKGNILERFSAQQFPDLHSELNLSSLELGDSALYFCASSVDGTGPYEQYFGPGTRLTVT.